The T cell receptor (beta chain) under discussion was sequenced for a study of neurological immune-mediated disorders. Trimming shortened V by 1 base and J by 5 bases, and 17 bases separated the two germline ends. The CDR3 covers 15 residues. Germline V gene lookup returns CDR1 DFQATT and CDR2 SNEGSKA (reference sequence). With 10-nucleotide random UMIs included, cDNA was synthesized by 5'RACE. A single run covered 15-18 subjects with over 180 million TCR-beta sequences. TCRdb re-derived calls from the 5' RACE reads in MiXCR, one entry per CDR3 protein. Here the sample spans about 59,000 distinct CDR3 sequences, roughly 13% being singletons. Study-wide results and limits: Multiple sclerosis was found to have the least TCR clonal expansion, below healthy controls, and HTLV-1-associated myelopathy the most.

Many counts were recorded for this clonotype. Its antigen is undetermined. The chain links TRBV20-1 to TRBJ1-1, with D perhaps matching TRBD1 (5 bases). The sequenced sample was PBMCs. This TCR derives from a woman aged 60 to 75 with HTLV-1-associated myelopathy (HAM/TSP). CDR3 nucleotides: TGCAGTGCTAGAGTGCCAGGGCAGGCTACTACTGAAGCTTTCTTT. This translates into CSARVPGQATTEAFF.